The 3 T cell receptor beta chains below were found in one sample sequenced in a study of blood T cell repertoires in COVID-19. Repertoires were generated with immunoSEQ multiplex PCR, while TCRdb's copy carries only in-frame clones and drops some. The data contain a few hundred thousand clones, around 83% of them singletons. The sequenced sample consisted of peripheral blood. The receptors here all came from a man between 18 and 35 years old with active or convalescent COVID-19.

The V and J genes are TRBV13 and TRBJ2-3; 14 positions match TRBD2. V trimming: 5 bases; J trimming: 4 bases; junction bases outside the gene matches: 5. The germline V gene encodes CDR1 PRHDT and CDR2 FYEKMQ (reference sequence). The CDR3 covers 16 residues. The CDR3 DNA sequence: TGTGCCAGCAGCACGGGACTAGCGGGAGTGGCAGATACGCAGTATTTT. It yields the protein CASSTGLAGVADTQYF.

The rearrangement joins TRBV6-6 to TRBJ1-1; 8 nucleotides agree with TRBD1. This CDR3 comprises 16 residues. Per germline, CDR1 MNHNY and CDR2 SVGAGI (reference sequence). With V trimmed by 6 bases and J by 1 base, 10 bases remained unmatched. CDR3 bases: TGTGCCAGCAGGGATACAGGGGGGAGATCGAACACTGAAGCTTTCTTT. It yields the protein CASRDTGGRSNTEAFF.

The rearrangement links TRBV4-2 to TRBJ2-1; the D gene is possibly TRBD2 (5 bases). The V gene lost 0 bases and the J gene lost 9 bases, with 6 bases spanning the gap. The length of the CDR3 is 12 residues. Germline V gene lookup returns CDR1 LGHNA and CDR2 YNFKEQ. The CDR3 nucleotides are TGTGCCAGCAGCCAAGATGCGGGTGAGCAGTTCTTC. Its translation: CASSQDAGEQFF.